These T cell receptor beta chains were read from a single sample in a study of T-cell memory formation after mild COVID-19. Using its own MiXCR run on the 5' RACE reads, TCRdb lists one record per CDR3 protein. The data contain about 170,000 distinct CDR3 sequences, 10% to 15% of them seen just once; the ten biggest clones take up 2.5% to 4%. Material for sequencing was PBMCs or a T cell subset sorted from them (not recorded which). The receptor source for this set is a man younger than 35 who had mild COVID-19 (a few samples of this study predate the infection). Cell type and time point are not known. CDR3s include the opening cysteine and the closing phenylalanine or tryptophan. A D gene is named only where the DNA matches it firmly. Clone size is shown for a subset of rows, as once, few, many or a class of expanded clone.

clone_size	j_call	d_call	v_call	cdr3_aa	cdr3_nt
many	TRBJ2-3	NA	TRBV5-1	CASRYRGLTDTQYF	TGCGCCAGCAGGTATCGGGGGCTCACAGATACGCAGTATTTT
NA	TRBJ2-1	TRBD2	TRBV7-6	CASSLTTRAGGNNEQFF	TGTGCCAGCAGCTTGACTACTAGAGCGGGGGGAAACAATGAGCAGTTCTTC
few	TRBJ1-2	NA	TRBV7-9	CASSWGAALDSYGYTF	TGTGCCAGCAGCTGGGGGGCAGCCCTAGACTCCTATGGCTACACCTTC
NA	TRBJ1-2	TRBD1	TRBV7-9	CASSMDRNYGYTF	TGTGCCAGCAGCATGGACAGGAACTATGGCTACACCTTC
few	TRBJ1-1	NA	TRBV27	CASSLSLYTEAFF	TGTGCCAGCAGTTTATCCCTTTACACTGAAGCTTTCTTT
many	TRBJ1-4	NA	TRBV4-1	CASSQEWVRGEKLFF	TGCGCCAGCAGCCAAGAGTGGGTTAGAGGGGAAAAACTGTTTTTT
few	TRBJ1-2	TRBD1	TRBV7-9	CASSLGTGQGTSYTF	TGTGCCAGCAGCTTAGGTACGGGACAGGGAACGAGCTACACCTTC
few	TRBJ1-6	NA	TRBV12-3/TRBV12-4	CASSTRDSPLHF	TGTGCCAGCAGTACCCGAGATTCACCCCTCCACTTT
NA	TRBJ1-1	TRBD1	TRBV5-1	CASSSDGDSMNTEAFF	TGCGCCAGCAGCTCAGACGGGGACAGCATGAACACTGAAGCTTTCTTT
many	TRBJ2-3	NA	TRBV12-3/TRBV12-4	CASSQLSTDTQYF	TGTGCCAGCAGCCAACTTAGCACAGATACGCAGTATTTT
few	TRBJ2-5	TRBD1	TRBV7-2	CASSLGLTGGGFQETQYF	TGTGCCAGCAGCTTAGGTTTGACAGGGGGAGGCTTCCAAGAGACCCAGTACTTC
NA	TRBJ2-1	TRBD2	TRBV5-1	CASSSRTSGGARYNEQFF	TGCGCCAGCAGCTCGCGGACTAGCGGGGGGGCGCGCTACAATGAGCAGTTCTTC
many	TRBJ1-2	TRBD1	TRBV5-1	CASSLTGDYGYTF	TGTGCCAGCAGTTTGACAGGGGACTATGGCTACACCTTC
many	TRBJ2-2	NA	TRBV5-1	CASARDGPNTGELFF	TGCGCCAGCGCTCGGGACGGCCCGAACACCGGGGAGCTGTTTTTT
NA	TRBJ2-1	NA	TRBV28	CASSLSTSDQFF	TGTGCCAGCAGTTTATCCACCTCCGATCAGTTCTTC
few	TRBJ2-3	NA	TRBV5-1	CASSLETITSTDTQYF	TGCGCCAGCAGCTTGGAGACGATTACTAGCACAGATACGCAGTATTTT
NA	TRBJ1-6	NA	TRBV6-1	CASSVQGRSHLHF	TGTGCCAGCAGTGTACAGGGACGTTCACACCTCCACTTT
NA	TRBJ2-1	NA	TRBV28	CASTPLWNEQFF	TGTGCCAGCACACCCCTATGGAATGAGCAGTTCTTC
NA	TRBJ2-1	NA	TRBV5-1	CASRVEGSYNEQFF	TGCGCCAGCCGGGTCGAGGGGAGCTACAATGAGCAGTTCTTC
NA	TRBJ1-5	TRBD1	TRBV12-3/TRBV12-4	CASEDRGNQPQHF	TGTGCCAGCGAGGACAGGGGCAATCAGCCCCAGCATTTT
NA	TRBJ1-6	TRBD1	TRBV15	CATSRDRDRSPLHF	TGTGCCACCAGCAGGGACAGGGACCGGTCACCCCTCCACTTT
few	TRBJ2-3	NA	TRBV6-2/TRBV6-3	CASRGLTGREDTQYF	TGTGCCAGCAGGGGACTGACGGGGCGAGAAGATACGCAGTATTTT
NA	TRBJ2-4	NA	TRBV27	CEWIYGGNIQYF	TGTGAATGGATTTATGGGGGGAACATTCAGTACTTC
NA	TRBJ1-4	TRBD1	TRBV20-1	CSARDRGPKTNEKLFF	TGCAGTGCTAGAGACAGGGGGCCGAAGACTAATGAAAAACTGTTTTTT
NA	TRBJ1-1	TRBD1	TRBV9	CASSPHPTGGTEAFF	TGTGCCAGCAGCCCCCATCCGACAGGGGGGACTGAAGCTTTCTTT
NA	TRBJ2-3	NA	TRBV6-5	CASRGADTQYF	TGTGCCAGCAGGGGAGCAGATACGCAGTATTTT
NA	TRBJ2-3	NA	TRBV2	CASHTQRTDTQYF	TGTGCCAGCCATACACAGCGCACAGATACGCAGTATTTT
NA	TRBJ2-2	NA	TRBV7-9	CASSNRGWQEGTGELFF	TGTGCCAGCAGCAATAGAGGGTGGCAGGAGGGGACCGGGGAGCTGTTTTTT
many	TRBJ1-4	TRBD1	TRBV12-3/TRBV12-4	CASSSQGAEKLFF	TGTGCCAGCAGTAGTCAGGGGGCGGAAAAACTGTTTTTT
NA	TRBJ2-7	TRBD2	TRBV5-5	CASSPGTSVYEQYF	TGTGCCAGCAGCCCCGGGACTAGCGTATACGAGCAGTACTTC
NA	TRBJ2-1	NA	TRBV7-2	CASSNSGLQYEQFF	TGTGCCAGCAGCAATTCCGGGTTACAATATGAGCAGTTCTTC
NA	TRBJ2-3	NA	TRBV7-2	CASSPHTGRTDTQYF	TGTGCCAGCAGCCCCCACACCGGACGCACAGATACGCAGTATTTT